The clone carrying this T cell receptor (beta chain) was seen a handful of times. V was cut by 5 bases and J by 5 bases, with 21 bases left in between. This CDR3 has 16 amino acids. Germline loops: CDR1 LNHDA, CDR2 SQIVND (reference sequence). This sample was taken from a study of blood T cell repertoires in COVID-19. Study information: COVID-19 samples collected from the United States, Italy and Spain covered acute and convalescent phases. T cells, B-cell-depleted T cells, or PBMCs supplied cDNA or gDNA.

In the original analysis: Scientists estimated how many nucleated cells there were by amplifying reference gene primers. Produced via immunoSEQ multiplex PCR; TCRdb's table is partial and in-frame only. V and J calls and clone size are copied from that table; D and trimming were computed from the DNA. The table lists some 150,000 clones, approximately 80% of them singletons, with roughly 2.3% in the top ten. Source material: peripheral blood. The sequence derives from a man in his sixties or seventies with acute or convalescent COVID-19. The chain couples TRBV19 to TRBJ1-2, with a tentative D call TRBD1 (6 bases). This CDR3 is CASSLPALGASYGYTF. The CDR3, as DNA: TGTGCCAGTAGTCTACCCGCGTTGGGGGCTTCGTATGGCTACACCTTC. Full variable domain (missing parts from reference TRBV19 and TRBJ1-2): DGGITQSPKYLFRKEGQNVTLSCEQNLNHDAMYWYRQDPGQGLRLIYYSQIVNDFQKGDIAEGYSVSREKKESFPLTVTSAQKNPTAFYLCASSLPALGASYGYTFGSGTRLTVV.